One sample yielded the 15 T cell receptor beta chains listed below, sequenced in a study of T cell responses to AZD1222 COVID-19 vaccine. This table comes from immunoSEQ multiplex PCR, and its TCRdb copy is limited to in-frame clones, with some not included. Of around 130,000 clones listed, approximately 89% are singletons. Sequenced material: peripheral blood, taken on day 0 of AZD1222 vaccination. All receptors derive from an adult in good health.

This chain links TRBV7-3 with TRBJ1-3; TRBD1 is a possible D gene (5 bases). This CDR3 contains 13 residues. Trimming pared 6 bases from V and 0 bases from J, leaving 6 bases between. In germline, CDR1 is SGHTA, CDR2 FQGTGA. The CDR3 here is CASRGDSGNTIYF. CDR3 DNA: TGTGCCAGCAGGGGGGACTCTGGAAACACCATATATTTT. The full variable domain, with the rest looked up from reference TRBV7-3 and TRBJ1-3, is GAGVSQTPSNKVTEKGKYVELRCDPISGHTALYWYRQSLGQGPEFLIYFQGTGAADDSGLPNDRFFAVRPEGSVSTLKIQRTERGDSAVYLCASRGDSGNTIYFGEGSWLTVV.

The rearrangement uses TRBV10-3 and TRBJ1-1, with D perhaps TRBD1 (6 bases). Germline V lookup: CDR1 ENHRY, CDR2 SYGVKD. The CDR3 has 14 amino acids. V was clipped by 4 bases and J by 1 base, with 10 bases between them. Here the CDR3 reads CAISVQGPNTEAFF. CDR3 in DNA: TGTGCCATCAGTGTGCAGGGGCCGAACACTGAAGCTTTCTTT.

The chain couples TRBV5-1 to TRBJ2-5; 9 positions agree with TRBD1. This CDR3 comprises 15 residues. The germline gives CDR1 SGHRS, CDR2 YFSETQ. The ends lost 3 bases at V and 4 bases at J; junction bases unmatched: 7. The CDR3 loop reads CASSYDRGSGETQYF. In nucleotides, the CDR3 is TGCGCCAGCAGCTATGACAGGGGGTCGGGAGAGACCCAGTACTTC.

This rearrangement joins TRBV5-5 to TRBJ2-7, with TRBD2 as a possible D gene (6 bases). The CDR3 length is 12 residues. Trimming pared 4 bases from V and 6 bases from J, leaving 11 bases between. Germline CDR1 SGHKS, CDR2 YYEKEE (reference sequence). The CDR3 coding sequence is TGTGCCAGCAGCCAGCCGGGGGTCGAGCAGTACTTC. Translation gives CASSQPGVEQYF. The whole variable domain, filled in from reference TRBV5-5 and TRBJ2-7, reads DAGVTQSPTHLIKTRGQQVTLRCSPISGHKSVSWYQQVLGQGPQFIFQYYEKEERGRGNFPDRFSARQFPNYSSELNVNALLLGDSALYLCASSQPGVEQYFGPGTRLTVT.

This chain links TRBV5-4 with TRBJ2-7; D possibly uses TRBD1 or TRBD2 (5 bases each). CDR1 SGHNT and CDR2 YYREEE come from the germline V gene (reference sequence). This CDR3 has 14 amino acids. V shed 1 base and J shed 0 bases, with 8 bases lying between them. The CDR3 is CASSLYGASYEQYF. Written as DNA, the CDR3 is TGTGCCAGCAGCTTGTACGGGGCCTCCTACGAGCAGTACTTC.

The rearrangement links TRBV2 to TRBJ1-1; 9 bases map to TRBD1. Germline assignment: CDR1 SNHLY and CDR2 FYNNEI. This CDR3 contains 14 residues. The V and J ends lost 6 bases and 5 bases, in that order; junction bases with no gene match: 7. The CDR3: CASRQTGGGTEAFF. The DNA for the CDR3 is TGTGCCAGCAGGCAGACAGGGGGAGGGACTGAAGCTTTCTTT. The full variable domain, rest sourced from reference TRBV2 and TRBJ1-1, is EPEVTQTPSHQVTQMGQEVILRCVPISNHLYFYWYRQILGQKVEFLVSFYNNEISEKSEIFDDQFSVERPDGSNFTLKIRSTKLEDSAMYFCASRQTGGGTEAFFGQGTRLTVV.

This clone has only a few counts. The rearrangement joins TRBV5-1 to TRBJ2-7; maybe TRBD1 (5 bases). Germline CDR1 is SGHRS and CDR2 is YFSETQ. V was trimmed by 4 bases and J by 2 bases, leaving 10 bases between them. CDR3 length equals 13 residues. CDR3 coding DNA: TGCGCCAGCAGCCCAGGGTCTGCCTACGAGCAGTACTTC. It yields the protein CASSPGSAYEQYF. The complete variable domain, with remaining parts taken from reference TRBV5-1 and TRBJ2-7, reads KAGVTQTPRYLIKTRGQQVTLSCSPISGHRSVSWYQQTPGQGLQFLFEYFSETQRNKGNFPGRFSGRQFSNSRSEMNVSTLELGDSALYLCASSPGSAYEQYFGPGTRLTVT.

The chain employs TRBV18 and TRBJ1-4; D is ambiguous. V was trimmed by 4 bases and J by 4 bases, leaving 7 bases between them. The CDR3 runs 13 residues. The germline V gene encodes CDR1 KGHSH and CDR2 LQKENI. The CDR3 nucleotides read TGTGCCAGCTCACGGGCTCTTAATGAAAAACTGTTTTTT. It is translated as CASSRALNEKLFF.

The chain recombines TRBV2 with TRBJ1-1, with 7 bases matching TRBD1. The length of the CDR3 is 14 residues. CDR1 is SNHLY and CDR2 is FYNNEI in the germline V gene. The V segment lost 8 bases and the J segment 5 bases; nucleotides outside the gene matches: 11. The CDR3 loop is CASVLKQGRTEAFF. The CDR3 nucleotides read TGTGCCAGCGTTCTAAAACAGGGGAGAACTGAAGCTTTCTTT.

CDR3 nucleotide sequence: TGTGCCTGGAGCGGTGGACTAGCGGGCTCGGAGACCCAGTACTTC. This translates into CAWSGGLAGSETQYF. V gene TRBV30 combines with J gene TRBJ2-5; 11 nucleotides agree with TRBD2. The J segment lost 5 bases and the V segment lost 3 bases, leaving 8 bases of the junction unmatched. Germline lookup yields CDR1 GTSNPN and CDR2 SVGIG (reference sequence). The CDR3 is 15 residues long. Full variable domain (rest looked up from reference TRBV30 and TRBJ2-5): SQTIHQWPATLVQPVGSPLSLECTVEGTSNPNLYWYRQAAGRGLQLLFYSVGIGQISSEVPQNLSASRPQDRQFILSSKKLLLSDSGFYLCAWSGGLAGSETQYFGPGTRLLVL.

The chain carries TRBV5-1 and TRBJ1-4, with 8 nucleotides matching TRBD1. J gave up 0 bases and V 4 bases, and 2 bases lay outside the gene matches. From germline, CDR1 is SGHRS and CDR2 YFSETQ. The CDR3 length is 15 residues. The CDR3 DNA follows: TGCGCCAGCAGCGTACAGGGGGCAACTAATGAAAAACTGTTTTTT. It yields the protein CASSVQGATNEKLFF.

This sequence joins TRBV6-5 and TRBJ1-4; D unresolved. V was shortened by 8 bases and J by 8 bases, with 15 bases between the two germline ends. This CDR3 has 13 residues. Germline assignment: CDR1 MNHEY and CDR2 SVGAGI. The CDR3 is CASRSQAEEKLFF. For the CDR3, the DNA is TGTGCCAGCCGCAGCCAAGCAGAAGAAAAACTGTTTTTT.

This clone was counted a single time. V usage is TRBV27 and J usage is TRBJ1-1; 9 bases agree with TRBD1. Trimming cost V 5 bases and J 4 bases; bases outside gene matches: 8. The CDR3 spans 15 residues. CDR1 and CDR2 (germline): MNHEY, SMNVEV (reference sequence). The CDR3 spells CASSPRQGGGTEAFF. In DNA, the CDR3 is TGTGCCAGCAGTCCCAGACAGGGGGGGGGCACTGAAGCTTTCTTT.

This chain joins TRBV5-6 and TRBJ2-1, with TRBD1 matching 7 bases. Trimming at V came to 4 bases and at J to 6 bases, leaving 7 bases not matched to a gene. The CDR3 totals 14 residues. Germline CDR1 is SGHDT and CDR2 is YYEEEE. The CDR3 DNA reads as TGTGCCAGCAGCCCGGACAGGCGCCGCAATGAGCAGTTCTTC. Encoded protein: CASSPDRRRNEQFF.

The J gene is TRBJ2-5, the V gene TRBV24-1, with D unclear. With 2 bases removed from V and 7 bases from J, the gap between germline ends came to 10 bases. CDR1 is KGHDR and CDR2 is SFDVKD in the germline V gene. This CDR3 comprises 13 residues. CDR3 nucleotides: TGTGCCACCAGTGATTCTACCGGGTGGACCCAGTACTTC. Encoded protein: CATSDSTGWTQYF.